Listed below are T cell receptor beta chains from one sample, sequenced in a study of T cells in Graves' hyperthyroidism and ophthalmopathy. Using its own MiXCR run on the multiplex PCR reads, TCRdb lists one record per CDR3 protein. Of about 640,000 distinct CDR3 sequences listed, more than 20% are singletons. Material for sequencing was blood. These receptors came from a man younger than 45 with Graves' ophthalmopathy. The CDR3 runs from the conserved cysteine through the conserved F or W. Each record gives: clone size, J gene, V gene, D gene, CDR3 protein, CDR3 DNA. A D gene is named only where the DNA matches it firmly. For some rows the clone size is stated as once, few or many, or as a class when expanded; others skip it.

NA	TRBJ2-6	TRBV20-1	NA	CSAPAGQVSGANVLTF	TGCAGTGCCCCTGCGGGACAAGTCTCTGGGGCCAACGTCCTGACTTTC
NA	TRBJ1-2	TRBV2	NA	CASSGLVNYGYTF	TGTGCCAGCAGTGGCTTAGTCAACTATGGCTACACCTTC
NA	TRBJ2-4	TRBV18	NA	CASSPSLRGNIQYF	TGTGCCAGCTCACCGTCTCTGCGCGGAAACATTCAGTACTTC
NA	TRBJ1-6	TRBV20-1	TRBD1	CSARSTGKNSPLHF	TGCAGTGCTAGATCGACAGGGAAGAATTCACCCCTCCACTTT
NA	TRBJ2-7	TRBV3-1	NA	CASSRSGDTYEQYF	TGTGCCAGCAGCCGATCGGGAGATACCTACGAGCAGTACTTC
many	TRBJ2-3	TRBV11-2	TRBD2	CASSPRTSGSLTDTQYF	TGTGCCAGCAGCCCTAGGACTAGCGGGAGTTTGACAGATACGCAGTATTTT
NA	TRBJ2-3	TRBV18	TRBD2	CASSDTMGLVRTDTQYF	TGTGCCAGCTCAGATACGATGGGACTAGTTCGAACAGATACGCAGTATTTT
many	TRBJ1-1	TRBV5-1	NA	CASSLDPGLGTEAFF	TGCGCCAGCAGCTTGGATCCGGGGCTCGGCACTGAAGCTTTCTTT
NA	TRBJ2-7	TRBV25-1	TRBD1	CASSVLTGEATEQYF	TGTGCCAGCAGTGTACTGACAGGGGAGGCGACCGAGCAGTACTTC
NA	TRBJ2-1	TRBV30	NA	CAWSGQSYNEQFF	TGTGCCTGGAGTGGGCAGAGTTACAATGAGCAGTTCTTC
many	TRBJ1-2	TRBV28	NA	CASSLRTSYGYTF	TGTGCCAGCAGTTTAAGGACCAGCTATGGCTACACCTTC
many	TRBJ2-5	TRBV18	TRBD1	CASSQSGTEGETQYF	TGTGCCAGCTCACAGTCGGGGACAGAGGGAGAGACCCAGTACTTC
NA	TRBJ1-2	TRBV24-1	NA	CATSTSGVYGYTF	TGTGCCACCAGTACTTCAGGGGTCTATGGCTACACCTTC
few	TRBJ2-5	TRBV11-3	NA	CASSLVLQGGIQETQYF	TGTGCCAGCAGCTTAGTTTTACAGGGTGGGATCCAAGAGACCCAGTACTTC
few	TRBJ1-3	TRBV20-1	NA	CSATPGNTIYF	TGCAGTGCTACCCCTGGAAACACCATATATTTT
NA	TRBJ1-2	TRBV16	NA	CASSPSQGGADGYTF	TGTGCCAGCAGCCCGTCTCAAGGGGGGGCTGACGGCTACACCTTC
few	TRBJ2-2	TRBV3-1	NA	CASSTPLQDTGELFF	TGTGCCAGCAGCACCCCCTTACAGGACACCGGGGAGCTGTTTTTT
NA	TRBJ2-1	TRBV5-6	TRBD2	CASSLWTSGRTPANEQFF	TGTGCCAGCAGCTTGTGGACTAGCGGGAGAACCCCCGCAAATGAGCAGTTCTTC
NA	TRBJ2-3	TRBV9	NA	CASSVGSGTQYF	TGTGCCAGCAGCGTAGGGAGCGGCACGCAGTATTTT
many	TRBJ2-5	TRBV6-2/TRBV6-3	NA	CASTSTRETQYF	TGTGCCAGCACCTCTACACGCGAGACCCAGTACTTC
NA	TRBJ1-2	TRBV10-3	TRBD1	CAISPGQDYNYGYTF	TGTGCCATCAGCCCGGGACAGGATTATAACTATGGCTACACCTTC
NA	TRBJ1-1	TRBV7-9	NA	CASSLGFGTRDTEAFF	TGTGCCAGCAGCTTAGGGTTCGGGACTCGGGACACTGAAGCTTTCTTT
NA	TRBJ1-5	TRBV20-1	NA	CSARVATRQPQHF	TGCAGTGCTAGAGTAGCGACCAGGCAGCCCCAGCATTTT
few	TRBJ1-2	TRBV6-2/TRBV6-3	NA	CASSYSWAARASF	TGTGCCAGCAGTTACTCGTGGGCAGCGCGGGCTTCCTTC
many	TRBJ2-1	TRBV27	TRBD2	CASSSTSGNPYNEQFF	TGTGCCAGCAGTTCGACTAGCGGAAACCCCTACAATGAGCAGTTCTTC
NA	TRBJ1-5	TRBV2	NA	CASSFRAADQPQHF	TGTGCCAGCAGTTTCAGGGCTGCCGATCAGCCCCAGCATTTT
few	TRBJ1-1	TRBV10-3	NA	CAISEGGGTEAFF	TGTGCCATCAGTGAAGGAGGGGGGACTGAAGCTTTCTTT
NA	TRBJ2-7	TRBV30	NA	CAWTSNSGYEQYF	TGTGCCTGGACATCTAACAGTGGCTACGAGCAGTACTTC
NA	TRBJ2-3	TRBV5-1	TRBD2	CASRISPSGRLTDTQYF	TGCGCCAGCAGAATATCCCCTAGCGGGAGGTTAACAGATACGCAGTATTTT
NA	TRBJ2-1	TRBV6-5	TRBD2	CASSYPAGGYNEQFF	TGTGCCAGCAGTTACCCGGCGGGAGGGTACAATGAGCAGTTCTTC
NA	TRBJ2-7	TRBV12-3/TRBV12-4	NA	CASSLEDEYEQYF	TGTGCCAGCAGTTTAGAGGACGAATACGAGCAGTACTTC
NA	TRBJ1-2	TRBV5-6	NA	CASSLGGRFGGYTF	TGTGCCAGCAGCCTGGGAGGCAGGTTCGGCGGCTACACCTTC
many	TRBJ1-1	TRBV5-1	NA	CASSQGSVDTEAFF	TGCGCCAGCAGCCAGGGATCCGTGGACACTGAAGCTTTCTTT
many	TRBJ2-7	TRBV28	TRBD1	CASSSLPRDRGYEQYF	TGTGCCAGCAGTTCCCTTCCGAGGGACAGGGGCTACGAGCAGTACTTC
few	TRBJ1-1	TRBV29-1	NA	CSVGQLQNTEAFF	TGCAGCGTTGGACAGCTGCAGAACACTGAAGCTTTCTTT
NA	TRBJ2-3	TRBV13	NA	CASSKDGSTTDTQYF	TGTGCCAGCAGCAAAGACGGATCTACCACAGATACGCAGTATTTT
many	TRBJ1-1	TRBV12-3/TRBV12-4	TRBD1	CASSPTGTVYTEAFF	TGTGCCAGCAGTCCGACAGGGACGGTTTATACTGAAGCTTTCTTT
many	TRBJ2-2	TRBV18	NA	CASSRQADTGELFF	TGTGCCAGCTCACGACAGGCTGACACCGGGGAGCTGTTTTTT
NA	TRBJ2-7	TRBV6-2/TRBV6-3	TRBD1	CASSRGQGAFSYEQYF	TGTGCCAGCAGCCGGGGTCAGGGGGCATTCTCCTACGAGCAGTACTTC
NA	TRBJ2-1	TRBV6-1	NA	CASTDVSEQFF	TGTGCCAGCACGGACGTCAGTGAGCAGTTCTTC
NA	TRBJ2-7	TRBV7-2	NA	CASSNFQGNEQYF	TGTGCCAGCAGCAACTTTCAGGGGAACGAGCAGTACTTC
many	TRBJ2-5	TRBV28	NA	CASSLAWAEQETQYF	TGTGCCAGCAGTTTAGCATGGGCAGAGCAAGAGACCCAGTACTTC
many	TRBJ2-3	TRBV11-2	NA	CASSLTGAAPDTQYF	TGTGCCAGCAGCTTAACGGGAGCGGCCCCAGATACGCAGTATTTT
NA	TRBJ1-2	TRBV7-8	TRBD1	CASSFNRGYGYTF	TGTGCCAGCAGCTTCAACAGGGGTTATGGCTACACCTTC
few	TRBJ2-2	TRBV7-3	TRBD1	CASSSGGLGELFF	TGTGCCAGCAGCTCAGGGGGTTTGGGGGAGCTGTTTTTT
NA	TRBJ2-7	TRBV6-1	TRBD2	CASSELAGGSYEQYF	TGTGCCAGCAGTGAACTAGCGGGAGGCTCCTACGAGCAGTACTTC
few	TRBJ1-1	TRBV18	NA	CASSPPVQGHTEAFF	TGTGCCAGCTCACCACCGGTCCAGGGACACACTGAAGCTTTCTTT
NA	TRBJ2-5	TRBV4-3	NA	CASSQDGGNQETQYF	TGCGCCAGCAGCCAAGATGGCGGGAACCAAGAGACCCAGTACTTC
few	TRBJ2-1	TRBV4-1	NA	CASSIRDTYNEQFF	TGCGCCAGCTCCATCCGGGACACTTACAATGAGCAGTTCTTC
NA	TRBJ2-2	TRBV10-2	TRBD1	CASTPGQGGELFF	TGCGCCAGCACCCCAGGACAGGGAGGGGAGCTGTTTTTT
NA	TRBJ2-1	TRBV6-2/TRBV6-3	NA	CASRSAGTSYNEQFF	TGTGCCAGCCGTTCGGCGGGAACCTCCTACAATGAGCAGTTCTTC
many	TRBJ1-1	TRBV10-3	NA	CAISERQVIMNTEAFF	TGTGCCATCAGTGAACGACAGGTGATCATGAACACTGAAGCTTTCTTT
NA	TRBJ2-5	TRBV2	NA	CASSERMQETQYF	TGTGCCAGCAGTGAACGGATGCAAGAGACCCAGTACTTC